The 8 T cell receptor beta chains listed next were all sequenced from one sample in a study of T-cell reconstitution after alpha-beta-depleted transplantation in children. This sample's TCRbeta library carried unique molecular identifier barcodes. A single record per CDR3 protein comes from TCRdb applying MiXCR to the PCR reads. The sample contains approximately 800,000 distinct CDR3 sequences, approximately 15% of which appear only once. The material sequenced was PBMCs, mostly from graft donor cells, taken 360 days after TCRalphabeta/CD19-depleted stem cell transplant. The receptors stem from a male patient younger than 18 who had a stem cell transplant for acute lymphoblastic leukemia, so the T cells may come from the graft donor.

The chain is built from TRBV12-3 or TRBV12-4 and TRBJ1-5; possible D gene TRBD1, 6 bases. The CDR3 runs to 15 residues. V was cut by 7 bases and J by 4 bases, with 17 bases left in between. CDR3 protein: CASTLDRRRNQPQHF. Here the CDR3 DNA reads TGTGCCAGCACCCTCGACAGGCGGCGTAATCAGCCCCAGCATTTT.

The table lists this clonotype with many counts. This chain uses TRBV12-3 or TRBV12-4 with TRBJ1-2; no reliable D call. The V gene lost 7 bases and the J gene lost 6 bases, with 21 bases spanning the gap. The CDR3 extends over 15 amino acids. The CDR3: CASTLFPRDNNGYTF. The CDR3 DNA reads TGTGCCAGCACCCTCTTCCCAAGGGATAATAATGGCTACACCTTC.

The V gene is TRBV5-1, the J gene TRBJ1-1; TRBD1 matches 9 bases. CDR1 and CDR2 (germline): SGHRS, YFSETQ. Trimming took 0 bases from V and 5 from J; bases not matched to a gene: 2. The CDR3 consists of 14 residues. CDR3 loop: CASSLGQGETEAFF. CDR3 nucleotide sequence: TGCGCCAGCAGCTTGGGACAGGGGGAAACTGAAGCTTTCTTT.

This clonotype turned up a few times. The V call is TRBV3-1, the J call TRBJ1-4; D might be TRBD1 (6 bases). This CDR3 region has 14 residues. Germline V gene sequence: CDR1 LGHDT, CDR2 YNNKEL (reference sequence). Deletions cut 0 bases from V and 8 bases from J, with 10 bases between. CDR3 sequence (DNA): TGTGCCAGCAGCCAAGACAGGGGAGACGAAAAACTGTTTTTT. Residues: CASSQDRGDEKLFF.

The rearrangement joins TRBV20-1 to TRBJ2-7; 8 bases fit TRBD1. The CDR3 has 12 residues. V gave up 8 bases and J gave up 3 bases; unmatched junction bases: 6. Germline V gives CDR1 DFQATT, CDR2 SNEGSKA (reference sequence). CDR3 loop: CSTTGEVYEQYF. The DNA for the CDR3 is TGCAGTACGACAGGGGAGGTCTACGAGCAGTACTTC.

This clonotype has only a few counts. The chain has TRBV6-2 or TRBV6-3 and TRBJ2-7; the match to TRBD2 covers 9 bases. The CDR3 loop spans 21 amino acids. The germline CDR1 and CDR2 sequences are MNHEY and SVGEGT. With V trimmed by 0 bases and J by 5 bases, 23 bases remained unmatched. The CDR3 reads CASSYSRGGWSAGGPINEQYF. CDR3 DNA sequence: TGTGCCAGCAGTTACTCGAGAGGGGGTTGGAGTGCGGGAGGGCCGATTAACGAGCAGTACTTC.

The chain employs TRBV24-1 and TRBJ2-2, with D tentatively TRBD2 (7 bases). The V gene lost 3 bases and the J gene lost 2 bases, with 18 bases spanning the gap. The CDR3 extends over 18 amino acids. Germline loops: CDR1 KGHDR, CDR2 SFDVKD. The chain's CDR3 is CATSDSPGGGHNTGELFF. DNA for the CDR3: TGTGCCACCAGTGATAGCCCGGGGGGCGGACATAACACCGGGGAGCTGTTTTTT.

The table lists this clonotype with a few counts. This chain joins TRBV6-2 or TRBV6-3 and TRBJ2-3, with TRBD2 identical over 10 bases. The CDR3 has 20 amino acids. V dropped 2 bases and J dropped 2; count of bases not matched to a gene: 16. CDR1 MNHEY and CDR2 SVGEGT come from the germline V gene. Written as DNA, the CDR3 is TGTGCCAGCAGTTACCATATAGCGGGAGGACCCGGGGGTTACACAGATACGCAGTATTTT. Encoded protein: CASSYHIAGGPGGYTDTQYF.